This TCR beta chain came from a study of cytomegalovirus exposure and HLA in healthy donors. Background on the study: A previous analysis identified more than 100 million unique TCR beta sequences derived from some 200 million T cells. The study's findings and limits: The study labeled more than 150 TCR beta chains cytomegalovirus-associated. Later analysis suggested links between common viral pathogens and several top significant clusters.

The PCR made use of 60 Vbeta and 13 Jbeta primers. The assay was immunoSEQ multiplex PCR, and TCRdb's table has in-frame clones only and misses some. The repertoire holds approximately 110,000 clones, with 60% to 70% as singletons. V dropped 1 base and J dropped 5 bases, with 9 bases sitting between them. Germline assignment: CDR1 SEHNR and CDR2 FQNEAQ (reference sequence). The CDR3 contains 13 residues. Comments on this clone: The antigen remains undetermined.

The origin of this receptor is a man under 40 in good health and CMV-seropositive. The chain combines TRBV7-9 with TRBJ2-7; D may be TRBD2 (5 bases). The specimen was PBMCs. The DNA for the CDR3 is TGTGCCAGCAGCTTAGATGCCGGGAACGAGCAGTACTTC. This codes for CASSLDAGNEQYF.